A single sample gave rise to the 6 T cell receptor beta chains below, sequenced in a study of neurological immune-mediated disorders. TCRdb reprocessed the 5' RACE reads via MiXCR and lists one record per CDR3 protein. The sample shows over 45,000 distinct CDR3 sequences, 3% to 4.5% of them seen only once. What was sequenced was CD4+ T cells from blood. Receptors were obtained from a woman in her thirties or forties with multiple sclerosis.

This clonotype was picked up many times. The CDR3 bases are TGTGCCAGCAGCGTTGACAGTGTGGGGTTCTCCTACGAGCAGTACTTC. Encoded protein: CASSVDSVGFSYEQYF. The genes are TRBV7-2 and TRBJ2-7; D is possibly TRBD1 (5 bases). The germline V gene has CDR1 SGHTA and CDR2 FQGNSA. V lost 5 bases, J lost 0 bases, and 17 bases lay in between. This CDR3 comprises 16 residues.

This clonotype has ten or more counts. CDR3 amino acids: CASSTAGGAGTEAFF. CDR3 sequence (DNA): TGTGCCAGCTCAACCGCAGGCGGGGCGGGCACTGAAGCTTTCTTT. The chain recombines TRBV18 with TRBJ1-1; possibly TRBD1 for D (5 bases). Per the germline V gene, CDR1 is KGHSH and CDR2 is LQKENI. V lost 5 bases to trimming and J lost 4 bases, with 17 bases between them. The CDR3 sequence is 15 residues long.

In this sample, this clonotype turned up many times. The rearrangement links TRBV12-3 or TRBV12-4 to TRBJ2-7; possibly TRBD1 or TRBD2 for D (5 bases each). Trimming shortened V by 1 base and J by 0 bases, and 7 bases separated the two germline ends. There are 14 residues in the CDR3. The CDR3 is CASSLVGASYEQYF. Written as DNA, the CDR3 is TGTGCCAGCAGTTTAGTCGGGGCCTCCTACGAGCAGTACTTC.

In its sample, this clonotype was seen many times. V gene TRBV3-1 combines with J gene TRBJ2-2; D is ambiguous. This CDR3 has 14 residues. CDR1 LGHDT and CDR2 YNNKEL come from the germline V gene (reference sequence). Trimming took 1 base from V and 5 from J, leaving 8 bases between them. CDR3 region: CASSQVYGTGELFF. DNA of the CDR3: TGTGCCAGCAGCCAAGTCTATGGGACCGGGGAGCTGTTTTTT.

This clonotype was picked up many times. The chain has TRBV29-1 and TRBJ1-5; TRBD1 agrees at 7 bases. Trimming removed 4 bases from V and 7 bases from J; junction bases left unmatched: 7. The CDR3 is 13 amino acids. Germline lookup yields CDR1 SQVTM and CDR2 ANQGSEA. CDR3 residues: CSVATGPQQPQHF. The DNA for the CDR3 is TGCAGCGTTGCGACAGGGCCACAGCAGCCCCAGCATTTT.

This clonotype was counted ten times or more. The V call is TRBV7-8, the J call TRBJ2-1; 11 bases agree with TRBD2. Germline V gene lookup returns CDR1 SGHVS and CDR2 FQNEAQ. The CDR3 is made up of 17 amino acids. With V trimmed by 2 bases and J by 5 bases, 8 bases remained unmatched. The CDR3 bases are TGTGCCAGCAGCTTAAGATCTAGCGGGGGGAAGGACAATGAGCAGTTCTTC. Protein: CASSLRSSGGKDNEQFF.